These 6 T cell receptor beta chains were all obtained from the same sample, sequenced in a study of cytomegalovirus exposure and HLA in healthy donors. Repertoires were generated with immunoSEQ multiplex PCR, while TCRdb's copy carries only in-frame clones and drops some. The table includes about 76,000 clones, nearly 95% detected once. The sequencing input was PBMCs. The source of these receptors is a man aged 18 to 35 in good health and CMV-seropositive.

This clone has more than one count but fewer than ten. The chain carries TRBV9 and TRBJ1-5, with D unclear. Germline values: CDR1 SGDLS, CDR2 YYNGEE. Trimming left V 4 bases short and J 0 bases short, with 11 bases between. The CDR3 sequence is 15 residues long. The CDR3 reads CASSPQLYSNQPQHF. Here the CDR3 DNA reads TGTGCCAGCAGCCCCCAGTTGTATAGCAATCAGCCCCAGCATTTT. Drawing the rest from reference TRBV9 and TRBJ1-5, the complete variable domain is DSGVTQTPKHLITATGQRVTLRCSPRSGDLSVYWYQQSLDQGLQFLIQYYNGEERAKGNILERFSAQQFPDLHSELNLSSLELGDSALYFCASSPQLYSNQPQHFGDGTRLSIL.

V usage is TRBV11-2 and J usage is TRBJ2-2; TRBD2 matches at 9 bases. Unmatched junction bases numbered 17, after V lost 1 base and J lost 8 bases. This CDR3 contains 19 residues. From germline, CDR1 is SGHAT and CDR2 FQNNGV. CDR3 coding DNA: TGTGCCAGCAGCTTAGTTGCTAGCGGGGCTAGTAGTGTTCCTGGGGAGCTGTTTTTT. Residues: CASSLVASGASSVPGELFF. Combining the CDR3 with reference TRBV11-2 and TRBJ2-2 gives the whole variable domain EAGVAQSPRYKIIEKRQSVAFWCNPISGHATLYWYQQILGQGPKLLIQFQNNGVVDDSQLPKDRFSAERLKGVDSTLKIQPAKLEDSAVYLCASSLVASGASSVPGELFFGEGSRLTVL.

J is TRBJ2-3 and V is TRBV11-1; 12 positions agree with TRBD2. The germline gives CDR1 SGHAT, CDR2 FQDESV (reference sequence). The CDR3 is 18 residues long. The ends lost 2 bases at V and 4 bases at J; junction bases unmatched: 10. CDR3 in amino acids: CASSLSTTSGRNPDTQYF. The CDR3 nucleotides are TGTGCCAGCAGCTTATCTACCACTAGCGGGAGGAACCCAGATACGCAGTATTTT. The complete variable domain, with remaining parts taken from reference TRBV11-1 and TRBJ2-3, reads EAEVAQSPRYKITEKSQAVAFWCDPISGHATLYWYRQILGQGPELLVQFQDESVVDDSQLPKDRFSAERLKGVDSTLKIQPAELGDSAMYLCASSLSTTSGRNPDTQYFGPGTRLTVL.

CDR3 coding DNA: TGTGCCAGCTCAGCGGGACAGGGTACTTACAATGAGCAGTTCTTC. This codes for CASSAGQGTYNEQFF. This chain links TRBV18 with TRBJ2-1, with TRBD1 matching 9 bases. This CDR3 has 15 amino acids. The V and J ends lost 5 bases and 4 bases, in that order; junction bases with no gene match: 6. Germline assignment: CDR1 KGHSH and CDR2 LQKENI.

This rearrangement joins TRBV5-1 to TRBJ2-1; 12 bases match TRBD2. V was pared by 4 bases and J by 5 bases, with 4 bases of the junction left unmatched. Germline V gene data show CDR1 as SGHRS and CDR2 as YFSETQ. The CDR3 loop spans 15 amino acids. CDR3 loop: CASSPTSGSHNEQFF. DNA for the CDR3: TGCGCCAGCAGCCCGACTAGCGGGAGCCACAATGAGCAGTTCTTC.

The V gene is TRBV6-5, the J gene TRBJ2-5; 7 bases agree with TRBD2. V shed 6 bases, J shed 5 bases, and the junction held 12 bases outside the gene matches. The germline V gene encodes CDR1 MNHEY and CDR2 SVGAGI. This CDR3 spans 15 amino acids. The CDR3 sequence: CASSASGRGSETQYF. The CDR3 region has the DNA TGTGCCAGCAGCGCTAGCGGTAGAGGTTCGGAGACCCAGTACTTC.